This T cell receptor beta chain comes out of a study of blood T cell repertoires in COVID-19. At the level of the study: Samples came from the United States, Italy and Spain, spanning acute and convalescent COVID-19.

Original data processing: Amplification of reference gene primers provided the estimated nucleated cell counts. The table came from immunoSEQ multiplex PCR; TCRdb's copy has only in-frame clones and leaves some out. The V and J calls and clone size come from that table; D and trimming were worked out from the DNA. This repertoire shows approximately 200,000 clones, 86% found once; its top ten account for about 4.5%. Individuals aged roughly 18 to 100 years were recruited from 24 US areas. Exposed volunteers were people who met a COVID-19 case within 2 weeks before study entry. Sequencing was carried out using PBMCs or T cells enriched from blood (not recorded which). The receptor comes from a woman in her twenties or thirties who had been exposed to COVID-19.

The CDR3 loop reads CAIRPTGDYGYTF. The DNA for the CDR3 is TGTGCCATCAGGCCGACAGGAGACTATGGCTACACCTTC. The J gene is TRBJ1-2, the V gene TRBV10-3, with a tentative D call TRBD1 (6 bases). Looked up from germline, CDR1 is ENHRY and CDR2 is SYGVKD. Trimming took 6 bases from V and 3 from J, leaving 11 bases between them. CDR3 length: 13 residues.